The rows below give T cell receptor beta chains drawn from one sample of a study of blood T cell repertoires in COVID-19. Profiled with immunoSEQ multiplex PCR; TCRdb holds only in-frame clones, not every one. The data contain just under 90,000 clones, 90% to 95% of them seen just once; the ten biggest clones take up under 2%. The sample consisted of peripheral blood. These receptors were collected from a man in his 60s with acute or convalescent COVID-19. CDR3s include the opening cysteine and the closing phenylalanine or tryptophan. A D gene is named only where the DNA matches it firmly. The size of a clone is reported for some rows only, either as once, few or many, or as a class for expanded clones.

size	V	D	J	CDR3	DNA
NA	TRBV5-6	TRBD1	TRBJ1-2	CASSFTKQGVGGYTF	TGTGCCAGCAGCTTTACCAAGCAGGGGGTCGGTGGCTACACCTTC
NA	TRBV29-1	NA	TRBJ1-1	CSVQGWDTEAFF	TGCAGCGTTCAGGGGTGGGACACTGAAGCTTTCTTT
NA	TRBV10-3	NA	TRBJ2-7	CAVGSEGQYF	TGTGCCGTCGGGAGTGAGGGGCAGTACTTC
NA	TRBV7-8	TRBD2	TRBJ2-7	CASSLRRDYELVEQYF	TGTGCCAGCAGCTTACGCCGGGACTATGAACTAGTCGAGCAGTACTTC
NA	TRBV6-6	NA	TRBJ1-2	CASSPGGGQKNYGYTF	TGTGCCAGCAGCCCTGGGGGGGGGCAAAAGAACTATGGCTACACCTTC
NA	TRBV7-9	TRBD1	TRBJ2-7	CASSLGGTGPYF	TGTGCCAGCAGCTTAGGGGGGACAGGACCGTACTTC
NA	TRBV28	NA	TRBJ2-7	CASSGGASPSRYF	TGTGCCAGCAGTGGGGGGGCGTCCCCGAGCAGGTACTTC
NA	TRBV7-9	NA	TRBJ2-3	CASSPLWTGSTDTQYF	TGTGCCAGCAGCCCACTTTGGACGGGAAGCACAGATACGCAGTATTTT
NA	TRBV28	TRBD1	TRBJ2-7	CASSLPGQGMYEQYF	TGTGCCAGCAGTTTGCCGGGACAGGGGATGTACGAGCAGTACTTC
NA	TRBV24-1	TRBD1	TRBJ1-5	CATSDRTGDQPQHF	TGTGCCACCAGTGATCGGACAGGGGATCAGCCCCAGCATTTT
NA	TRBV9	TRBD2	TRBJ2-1	CASSTSGSSYNEQFF	TGTGCCAGCAGTACTAGCGGGAGCTCCTACAATGAGCAGTTCTTC
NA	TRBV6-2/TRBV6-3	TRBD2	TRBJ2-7	CASSSGLAGGYEQYF	TGTGCCAGCAGCTCAGGACTAGCGGGAGGGTACGAGCAGTACTTC
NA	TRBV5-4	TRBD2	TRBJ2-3	CASSSLGGAGVLDTQYF	TGTGCCAGCAGCTCCTTGGGGGGAGCGGGAGTTCTAGATACGCAGTATTTT
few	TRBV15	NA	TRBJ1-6	CATSRGQDNSPLHF	TGTGCCACCAGCAGAGGACAGGATAATTCACCCCTCCACTTT
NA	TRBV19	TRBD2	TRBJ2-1	CASRTGSGGSYNEQFF	TGTGCCAGTAGGACGGGATCGGGAGGCTCCTACAATGAGCAGTTCTTC
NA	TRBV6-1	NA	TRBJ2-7	CASSERRGSPPQEQYF	TGTGCCAGCAGTGAAAGGCGGGGTTCTCCACCTCAAGAGCAGTACTTC
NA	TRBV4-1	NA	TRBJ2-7	CASSPTQGSHEQYF	TGCGCCAGCAGTCCGACACAGGGATCCCACGAGCAGTACTTC
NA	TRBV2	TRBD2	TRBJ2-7	CASSGLVANEQYF	TGTGCCAGCAGCGGACTAGTCGCAAACGAGCAGTACTTC
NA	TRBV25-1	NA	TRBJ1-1	CASTGGVAINTEAFF	TGTGCCAGCACGGGGGGGGTAGCAATAAACACTGAAGCTTTCTTT
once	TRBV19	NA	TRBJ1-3	CASVVGDTSSGNTIYF	TGTGCCAGCGTAGTGGGGGACACAAGCTCTGGAAACACCATATATTTT
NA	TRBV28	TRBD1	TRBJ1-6	CASSLGGTDGNSPLHF	TGTGCCAGCAGTTTAGGGGGGACAGATGGAAACTCACCCCTCCACTTT
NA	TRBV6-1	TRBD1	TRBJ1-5	CASSETGNQPQHF	TGTGCCAGCAGTGAGACAGGGAATCAGCCCCAGCATTTT
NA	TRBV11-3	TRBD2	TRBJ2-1	CASSPGLAGNNEQFF	TGTGCCAGCAGCCCGGGACTAGCGGGAAATAATGAGCAGTTCTTC
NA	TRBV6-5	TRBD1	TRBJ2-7	CASSLGQDSTGQYF	TGTGCCAGCAGCCTGGGACAGGACTCAACGGGGCAGTACTTC
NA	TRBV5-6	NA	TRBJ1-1	CASSFRSDFLNTEAFF	TGTGCCAGCAGCTTCCGGTCGGACTTTTTGAACACTGAAGCTTTCTTT
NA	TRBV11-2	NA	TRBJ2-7	CASRRTWGPGSGSYEQYF	TGTGCCAGCAGACGGACTTGGGGGCCGGGCAGCGGCTCCTACGAGCAGTACTTC
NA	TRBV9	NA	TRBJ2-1	CASSVVGGTGEYNEQFF	TGTGCCAGCAGCGTAGTAGGAGGGACGGGGGAATACAATGAGCAGTTCTTC
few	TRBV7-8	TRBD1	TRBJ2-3	CASSARTGSTDTQYF	TGTGCCAGCAGCGCCCGGACAGGGAGCACAGATACGCAGTATTTT
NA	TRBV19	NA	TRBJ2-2	CASSSQAVGELFF	TGTGCCAGTAGTTCACAGGCCGTCGGGGAGCTGTTTTTT
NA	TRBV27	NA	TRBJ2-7	CASRNMGSEQYF	TGTGCCAGCAGGAACATGGGCTCCGAGCAGTACTTC